This T cell receptor (beta chain) was recovered during a study of OX40 agonist ivuxolimab in advanced cancers. General observations from the study: More expanded clones were seen, on average, in CD8+ T cells than in CD4+.

This CDR3 contains 14 residues. Germline CDR1 is GTSNPN and CDR2 is SVGIG (reference sequence). Trimming cost V 1 base and J 2 bases, with 10 bases left between them. As regards this clone: Antigen unknown.

The assay was immunoSEQ multiplex PCR, and TCRdb's table has in-frame clones only and misses some. Of about 13,000 clones listed, roughly 69% were seen once; the top ten hold 26%. Sequencing used CD4+ or CD8+ T cells sorted from blood, obtained in a trial of the OX40 agonist ivuxolimab. The receptor was isolated from an adult with an advanced solid tumor such as melanoma, head and neck, liver or kidney cancer. This chain links TRBV30 with TRBJ2-3; a possible D gene is TRBD2 (7 bases). The DNA of the CDR3 is TGTGCCTGGAGTGAGGGGGGGGACACAGATACGCAGTATTTT. Its translation is CAWSEGGDTDTQYF.